This paragraph reports one T cell receptor (beta chain). Its antigen is undetermined. TCRdb ran MiXCR on the RT-PCR reads and lists one entry per CDR3 protein. Seen here are about 240,000 distinct CDR3 sequences, 9% to 15% observed once, and the top ten hold over 6.5%. This sample was taken from a study of response to subunit inactivated influenza vaccine. Study-wide results and limits: It was suggested by the authors that few new T cells are recruited by each seasonal influenza vaccination.

The sample was non-naive T cells sorted from PBMCs, taken approximately 15 days before vaccination. The receptor was isolated from a man aged 45-65 years who received an inactivated influenza vaccine.

CDR3 DNA sequence: TGTGCCTGGAGTGATATGATGGGCAATCAGCCCCAGCATTTT. As protein: CAWSDMMGNQPQHF. This chain uses TRBV30 with TRBJ1-5; no clear D. This CDR3 has 14 amino acids. V was pared by 1 base and J by 2 bases, with 9 bases between. Germline loops: CDR1 GTSNPN, CDR2 SVGIG (reference sequence). The full variable domain, in which reference TRBV30 and TRBJ1-5 provide the parts outside the CDR3, is SQTIHQWPATLVQPVGSPLSLECTVEGTSNPNLYWYRQAAGRGLQLLFYSVGIGQISSEVPQNLSASRPQDRQFILSSKKLLLSDSGFYLCAWSDMMGNQPQHFGDGTRLSIL.